The 17 T cell receptor beta chains listed next were all sequenced from one sample in a study of blood T cell repertoires in COVID-19. Produced via immunoSEQ multiplex PCR; TCRdb's table is partial and in-frame only. The sample has roughly 240,000 clones; 88% are singletons. Sequenced material: PBMCs or T cells enriched from blood (not recorded which). These TCRs come from a woman between 40 and 55 years old with acute COVID-19.

The table lists this clone with a few counts. The CDR3 nucleotides read TGTGCCAGCAGTTTGTTGGGACAGGCAACTAATGAAAAACTGTTTTTT. It yields the protein CASSLLGQATNEKLFF. The chain couples TRBV27 to TRBJ1-4; TRBD1 aligns across 8 bases. The CDR3 contains 16 residues. The germline CDR1 and CDR2 sequences are MNHEY and SMNVEV (reference sequence). V lost 3 bases, J lost 0 bases, and 3 bases stayed unmatched. The whole variable domain, filled in from reference TRBV27 and TRBJ1-4, reads EAQVTQNPRYLITVTGKKLTVTCSQNMNHEYMSWYRQDPGLGLRQIYYSMNVEVTDKGDVPEGYKVSRKEKRNFPLILESPSPNQTSLYFCASSLLGQATNEKLFFGSGTQLSVL.

The rearrangement links TRBV11-2 to TRBJ2-7; TRBD2 agrees at 11 bases. From germline, CDR1 is SGHAT and CDR2 FQNNGV. V trimming: 5 bases; J trimming: 2 bases; junction bases outside the gene matches: 17. The CDR3 totals 19 residues. As DNA, the CDR3 is TGTGCCAGCAGCCATACAGGGGAACTAGCGGGAGTGGGGACCTACGAGCAGTACGTC. The encoded protein is CASSHTGELAGVGTYEQYV.

The rearrangement uses TRBV24-1 and TRBJ2-2, with 10 bases matching TRBD2. The germline V gene has CDR1 KGHDR and CDR2 SFDVKD. Trimming at V came to 7 bases and at J to 4 bases, leaving 11 bases not matched to a gene. The CDR3 has 17 amino acids. CDR3 nucleotides: TGTGCCACCAGCCCTACCTGGACTAGCGGAGGCACCGGGGAGCTGTTTTTT. It specifies CATSPTWTSGGTGELFF.

The rearrangement uses TRBV6-6 and TRBJ1-2, with 8 bases identical to TRBD1. Germline V gives CDR1 MNHNY, CDR2 SVGAGI (reference sequence). Trimming removed 0 bases from V and 2 bases from J; junction bases left unmatched: 2. The CDR3 loop spans 15 amino acids. The CDR3 is CASSYSAGGNYGYTF. In DNA, the CDR3 is TGTGCCAGCAGTTACTCGGCAGGGGGCAACTATGGCTACACCTTC.

The chain is built from TRBV5-6 and TRBJ2-4; 8 bases agree with TRBD2. There are 15 residues in the CDR3. The V and J ends lost 1 base and 3 bases, in that order; junction bases with no gene match: 3. Per the germline V gene, CDR1 is SGHDT and CDR2 is YYEEEE. The CDR3 DNA follows: TGTGCCAGCAGCTTGATACTAGCGGACAAAAACATTCAGTACTTC. This codes for CASSLILADKNIQYF.

The chain employs TRBV7-2 and TRBJ2-3; 9 nucleotides line up with TRBD2. The CDR3 spans 18 residues. J was trimmed by 1 base and V by 5 bases; bases with no gene match: 13. The germline gives CDR1 SGHTA, CDR2 FQGNSA. The CDR3 sequence is CASSHLLAGDLRTDTQYF. The CDR3 nucleotides are TGTGCCAGCAGCCATCTCTTAGCGGGGGACCTTCGCACAGATACGCAGTATTTT.

The chain is built from TRBV12-5 and TRBJ2-3; 8 nucleotides line up with TRBD1. CDR1 LGHNT and CDR2 FRNRAP come from the germline V gene. CDR3 size: 14 residues. J gave up 4 bases and V 7 bases, and 7 bases lay outside the gene matches. CDR3 region: CASVGQGTPDTQYF. The CDR3 coding sequence is TGTGCTAGTGTAGGACAGGGAACGCCAGATACGCAGTATTTT.

The CDR3 DNA sequence: TGTGCCACCAGTGATTTATTAGCGGTCTCCTACAATGAGCAGTTCTTC. It translates to CATSDLLAVSYNEQFF. The genes are TRBV24-1 and TRBJ2-1; D is possibly TRBD2 (6 bases). V shed 1 base and J shed 0 bases, with 9 bases lying between them. Germline V gene lookup returns CDR1 KGHDR and CDR2 SFDVKD. The CDR3 length is 16 residues.

V gene TRBV19 combines with J gene TRBJ1-3; D gene uncertain. CDR1 and CDR2 (germline): LNHDA, SQIVND (reference sequence). V was pared by 5 bases and J by 13 bases, with 9 bases between. The CDR3 loop spans 10 amino acids. Written as DNA, the CDR3 is TGTGCCAGTAGTGGTCCAACAATATATTTT. As protein: CASSGPTIYF. The variable domain in full, completed from reference TRBV19 and TRBJ1-3, reads DGGITQSPKYLFRKEGQNVTLSCEQNLNHDAMYWYRQDPGQGLRLIYYSQIVNDFQKGDIAEGYSVSREKKESFPLTVTSAQKNPTAFYLCASSGPTIYFGEGSWLTVV.

This chain connects TRBV9 to TRBJ2-5, with 11 bases fitting TRBD2. The junction had 9 bases not matched to a gene; V was cut back by 0 bases and J by 5 bases. The CDR3 consists of 17 residues. Germline CDR1 SGDLS, CDR2 YYNGEE. For the CDR3, the DNA is TGTGCCAGCAGCGTAGATATAGCGGGGGGGCTACGGGAGACCCAGTACTTC. It codes for CASSVDIAGGLRETQYF.

The CDR3 nucleotides read TGTGCCAGCAGCTCCACGGGGGGGGCGGGCACCGGGGAGCTGTTTTTT. Its protein is CASSSTGGAGTGELFF. The chain joins TRBV5-5 to TRBJ2-2; TRBD2 agrees at 8 bases. The CDR3 is 16 amino acids. After removal of 3 bases from V and 4 bases from J, the junction contained 8 bases not matched to a gene. Germline V gene sequence: CDR1 SGHKS, CDR2 YYEKEE (reference sequence).

The chain couples TRBV27 to TRBJ1-6; no clear D gene. Germline-derived CDR1 and CDR2 are MNHEY and SMNVEV (reference sequence). CDR3 length: 13 amino acids. Trimming stripped 2 bases from V and 10 bases from J, with 9 bases between. This chain's CDR3 is CASSLQEGSPLHF. The CDR3 DNA follows: TGTGCCAGCAGTTTACAAGAGGGATCACCCCTCCACTTT.

The chain links TRBV19 to TRBJ1-4; D ambiguous. Germline lookup yields CDR1 LNHDA and CDR2 SQIVND (reference sequence). V was shortened by 2 bases and J by 4 bases, with 8 bases between the two germline ends. This CDR3 has 14 residues. DNA of the CDR3: TGTGCCAGTAGTATAATAGGCGGTAATGAAAAACTGTTTTTT. Protein product: CASSIIGGNEKLFF.

The chain links TRBV4-3 to TRBJ1-3; D not resolved. V dropped 1 base and J dropped 1 base, with 5 bases sitting between them. This CDR3 contains 14 residues. In germline, CDR1 is LGHNA, CDR2 YSLEER. Written as DNA, the CDR3 is TGCGCCAGCAGCCAAGGCGATTCTGGAAACACCATATATTTT. This sequence encodes CASSQGDSGNTIYF.

This clone has only a few counts. The V gene is TRBV29-1, the J gene TRBJ2-7; D unresolved. The CDR3 length is 14 residues. Trimming left V 7 bases short and J 5 bases short, with 21 bases between. In germline, CDR1 is SQVTM, CDR2 ANQGSEA. CDR3 amino acids: CSASAGDSIHEQYF. The CDR3 coding sequence is TGCAGCGCCTCGGCCGGAGACTCCATCCACGAGCAGTACTTC.

V is TRBV21-1 and J is TRBJ1-1. TRBV21-1 is noted as a pseudogene. This CDR3 comprises 17 residues. The DNA for the CDR3 is TGTGCCAGCAGCATGGACCTAGCCTGTGGCCAGAACACTGAAGCTTTCTTT. The encoded protein is CASSMDLACGQNTEAFF.

The chain has TRBV2 and TRBJ2-7, with 9 bases matching TRBD2. CDR1 SNHLY and CDR2 FYNNEI come from the germline V gene. After removal of 4 bases from V and 2 bases from J, the junction contained 3 bases not matched to a gene. The length of the CDR3 is 14 residues. The CDR3 nucleotides read TGTGCCAGCAGTGTTGCGGGGGGGCCCTACGAGCAGTACTTC. Protein sequence: CASSVAGGPYEQYF.